The TCR beta chain described here comes from a study of CD4 T cells in relation to SARS-CoV-2 and coronaviruses. The unexposed donors gave CD4+ T cells in about 2011-2018, prior to COVID-19. Clones were sequenced by immunoSEQ multiplex PCR, and TCRdb holds only the in-frame ones, with some missing. The sample consists of 55,000 to 75,000 clones, about nine tenths of them appearing once. Germline values: CDR1 MGHDK, CDR2 SYGVNS. This CDR3 region has 14 residues. Trimming cost V 4 bases and J 3 bases, with 13 bases left between them. Sequenced input: memory CD4+ T cells from PBMCs. The chain uses TRBV25-1 and TRBJ2-7; D call uncertain. The source is a human donor in good health. The CDR3 spells CASSAIWAGYEQYF. CDR3 bases: TGTGCCAGCAGTGCAATTTGGGCTGGCTACGAGCAGTACTTC.